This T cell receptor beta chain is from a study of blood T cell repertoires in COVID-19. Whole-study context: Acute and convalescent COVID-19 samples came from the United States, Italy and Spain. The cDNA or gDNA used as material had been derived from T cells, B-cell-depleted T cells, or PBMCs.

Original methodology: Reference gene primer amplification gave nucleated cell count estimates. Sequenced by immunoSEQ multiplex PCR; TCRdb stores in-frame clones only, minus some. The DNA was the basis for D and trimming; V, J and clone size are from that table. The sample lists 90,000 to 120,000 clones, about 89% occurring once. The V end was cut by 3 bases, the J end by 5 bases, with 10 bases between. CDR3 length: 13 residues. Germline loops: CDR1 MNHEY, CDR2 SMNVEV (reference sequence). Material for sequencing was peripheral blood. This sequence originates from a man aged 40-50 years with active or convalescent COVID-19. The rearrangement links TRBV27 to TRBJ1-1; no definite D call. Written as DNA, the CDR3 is TGTGCCAGCAGTTTCCTCCCGGGGACTGAAGCTTTCTTT. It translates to CASSFLPGTEAFF.